A single T cell receptor (beta chain) is shown here with its context. V gave up 0 bases and J gave up 2 bases; unmatched junction bases: 12. Germline V gives CDR1 MGHRA, CDR2 YSYEKL. The CDR3 has 19 residues. The data derive from a study of memory CD8 T cells in hepatitis C reinfection. The wider study: Reinfection meant HCV RNA positivity after two negatives ≥60 days apart. Samples late or after reinfection came 12 to 24 weeks post-detection.

Sample time point: late/post reinfection, 12 to 24 weeks after detection. TCR sequencing was done directly ex vivo on sorted cells, without expansion in vitro. Generated by immunoSEQ multiplex PCR, the TCRdb table keeps only in-frame clones and is missing some. The profile covers about 43,000 clones, with 89% appearing a single time and 0.65% to 0.9% taken by the ten largest. This clonotype originated in a man aged 18 to 29 with hepatitis C virus infection. Material for sequencing was naive CD8+ T cells sorted from blood. The rearrangement links TRBV4-1 to TRBJ2-1; 8 nucleotides line up with TRBD2. CDR3 residues: CASSQESGGGPGPYNEQFF. The CDR3 DNA sequence: TGCGCCAGCAGCCAAGAAAGCGGCGGGGGGCCTGGGCCCTACAATGAGCAGTTCTTC.